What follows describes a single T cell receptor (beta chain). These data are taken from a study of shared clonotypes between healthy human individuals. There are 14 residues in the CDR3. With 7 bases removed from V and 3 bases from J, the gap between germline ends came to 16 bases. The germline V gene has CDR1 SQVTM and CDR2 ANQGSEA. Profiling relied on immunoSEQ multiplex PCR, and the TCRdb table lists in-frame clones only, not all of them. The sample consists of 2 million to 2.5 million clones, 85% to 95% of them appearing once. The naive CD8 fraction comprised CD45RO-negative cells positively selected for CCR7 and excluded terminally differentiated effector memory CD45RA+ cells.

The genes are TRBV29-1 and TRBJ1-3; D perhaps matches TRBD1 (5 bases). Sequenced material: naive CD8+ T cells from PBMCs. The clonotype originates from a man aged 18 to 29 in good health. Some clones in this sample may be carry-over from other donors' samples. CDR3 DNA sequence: TGCAGCGCGGGGGAAGGGGCGGATGGAAACACCATATATTTT. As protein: CSAGEGADGNTIYF.